This T cell receptor beta chain was sequenced during a study of TIL therapy for anti-PD-1-resistant metastatic lung cancer. Study-level background: Tumors carried a median about 1.5 non-synonymous mutations per megabase. Study-wide results and limits: The cohort had more treatment-naive, never-smoker and oncogene-addicted patients than typical.

Time point noted: pre-treatment sample, taken before nivolumab and TIL therapy. Enrollment ran from 2017 to early 2020. Germline values: CDR1 SGDLS, CDR2 YYNGEE. Trimming shortened V by 5 bases and J by 0 bases, and 9 bases separated the two germline ends. This CDR3 spans 14 amino acids. The immunoSEQ assay was v3. The method was immunoSEQ multiplex PCR; TCRdb's version includes in-frame clones alone and lacks a portion of them. This table has over 10,000 clones, 80% appearing once. Of note for this clone: The antigen is unknown.

This clonotype originated in a person aged 25 to 85 with non-small cell lung cancer. The V and J genes are TRBV9 and TRBJ1-3; D remains ambiguous. This specimen consisted of blood, obtained at baseline. CDR3 DNA sequence: TGTGCCAGCAGTCCTGTCGTCTCTGGAAACACCATATATTTT. This gives the protein CASSPVVSGNTIYF.